This TCR beta chain was documented in a study of response to subunit inactivated influenza vaccine. Notes on the study in general: Authors proposed each seasonal influenza vaccination draws in few new T cells.

TCRdb independently ran MiXCR on the RT-PCR reads; one entry per CDR3 protein. The sample shows about 780,000 distinct CDR3 sequences, approximately 18% of them seen only once. As regards this clonotype: What it binds is not known.

The TCR originated in a man aged 45-60 years who received an inactivated influenza vaccine. The material was PBMCs from blood, obtained about 5 days after vaccination.

The CDR3 sequence is CASSLERLETQYF. The CDR3 DNA follows: TGTGCCAGCAGCTTGGAGAGGTTGGAGACCCAGTACTTC. This rearrangement joins TRBV11-2 to TRBJ2-5; D ambiguous. Germline CDR1 reads SGHAT; CDR2 reads FQNNGV. Trimming shortened V by 3 bases and J by 5 bases, and 10 bases separated the two germline ends. CDR3 length equals 13 residues. Full variable domain (rest looked up from reference TRBV11-2 and TRBJ2-5): EAGVAQSPRYKIIEKRQSVAFWCNPISGHATLYWYQQILGQGPKLLIQFQNNGVVDDSQLPKDRFSAERLKGVDSTLKIQPAKLEDSAVYLCASSLERLETQYFGPGTRLLVL.